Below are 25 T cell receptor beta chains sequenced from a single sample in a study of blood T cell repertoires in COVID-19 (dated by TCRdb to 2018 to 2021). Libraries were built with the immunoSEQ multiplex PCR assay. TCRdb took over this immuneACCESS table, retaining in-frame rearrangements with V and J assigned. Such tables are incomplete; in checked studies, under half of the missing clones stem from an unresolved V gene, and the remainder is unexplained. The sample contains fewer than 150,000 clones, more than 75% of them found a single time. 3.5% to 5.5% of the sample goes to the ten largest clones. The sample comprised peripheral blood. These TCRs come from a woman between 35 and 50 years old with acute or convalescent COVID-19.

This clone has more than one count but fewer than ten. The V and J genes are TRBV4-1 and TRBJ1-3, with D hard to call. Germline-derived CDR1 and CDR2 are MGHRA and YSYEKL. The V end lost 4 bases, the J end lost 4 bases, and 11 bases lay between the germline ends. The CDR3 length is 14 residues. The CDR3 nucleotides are TGCGCCAGCAGCCCCCTCGGTTCGGGAAACACCATATATTTT. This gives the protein CASSPLGSGNTIYF.

The CDR3 protein is CSTSPSNEAFF. The CDR3 region has the DNA TGCAGTACGAGTCCCTCTAACGAAGCTTTCTTT. The J gene is TRBJ1-1, the V gene TRBV20-1; D remains ambiguous. This CDR3 spans 11 amino acids. Germline values: CDR1 DFQATT, CDR2 SNEGSKA (reference sequence). The V end was cut by 8 bases, the J end by 8 bases, with 15 bases between.

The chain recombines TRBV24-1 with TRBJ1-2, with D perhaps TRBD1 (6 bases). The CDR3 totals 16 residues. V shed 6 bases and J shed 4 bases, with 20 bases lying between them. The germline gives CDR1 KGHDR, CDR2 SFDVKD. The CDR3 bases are TGTGCCACCAGTCTGGGATATGGGGGCGCTGGCTATGGCTACACCTTC. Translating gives CATSLGYGGAGYGYTF.

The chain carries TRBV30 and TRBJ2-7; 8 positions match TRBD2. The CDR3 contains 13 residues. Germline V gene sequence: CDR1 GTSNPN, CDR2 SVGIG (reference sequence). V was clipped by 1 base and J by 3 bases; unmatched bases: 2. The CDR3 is CAWSAGGIYEQYF. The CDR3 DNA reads TGTGCCTGGAGTGCGGGGGGGATCTACGAGCAGTACTTC.

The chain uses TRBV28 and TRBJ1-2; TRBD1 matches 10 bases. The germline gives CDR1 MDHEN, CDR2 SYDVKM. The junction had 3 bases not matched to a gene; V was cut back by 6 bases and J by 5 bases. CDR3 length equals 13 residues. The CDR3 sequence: CASRDRGWYGYTF. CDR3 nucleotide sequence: TGTGCCAGCAGGGACAGGGGGTGGTATGGCTACACCTTC.

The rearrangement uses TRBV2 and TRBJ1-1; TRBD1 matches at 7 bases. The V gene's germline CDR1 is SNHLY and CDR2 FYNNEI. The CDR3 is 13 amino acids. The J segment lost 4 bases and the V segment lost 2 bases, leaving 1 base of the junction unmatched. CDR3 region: CASSEQGGTEAFF. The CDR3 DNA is TGTGCCAGCAGTGAACAGGGGGGCACTGAAGCTTTCTTT.

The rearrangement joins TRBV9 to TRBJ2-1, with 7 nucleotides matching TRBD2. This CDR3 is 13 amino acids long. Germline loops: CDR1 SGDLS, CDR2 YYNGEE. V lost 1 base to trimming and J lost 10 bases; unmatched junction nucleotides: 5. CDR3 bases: TGTGCCAGCAGCGTAACCCCAGCGGGAGAGCAGTTCTTC. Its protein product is CASSVTPAGEQFF.

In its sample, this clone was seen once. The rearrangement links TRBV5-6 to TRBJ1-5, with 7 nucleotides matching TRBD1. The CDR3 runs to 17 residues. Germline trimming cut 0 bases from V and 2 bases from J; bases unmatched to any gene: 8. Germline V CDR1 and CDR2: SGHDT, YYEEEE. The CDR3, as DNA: TGTGCCAGCAGCTTGGCGGCAGGGGGGTTGGGCAATCAGCCCCAGCATTTT. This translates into CASSLAAGGLGNQPQHF.

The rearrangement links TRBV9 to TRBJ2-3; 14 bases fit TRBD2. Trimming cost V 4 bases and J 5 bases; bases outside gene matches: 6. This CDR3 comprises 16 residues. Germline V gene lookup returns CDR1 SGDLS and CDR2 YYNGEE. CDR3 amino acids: CASSLRLAGGQDTQYF. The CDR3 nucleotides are TGTGCCAGCAGCCTACGACTAGCGGGGGGGCAAGATACGCAGTATTTT.

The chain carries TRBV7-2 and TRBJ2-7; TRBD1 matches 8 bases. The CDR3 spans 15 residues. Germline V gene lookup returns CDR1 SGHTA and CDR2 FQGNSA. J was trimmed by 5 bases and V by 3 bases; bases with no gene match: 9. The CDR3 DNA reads TGTGCCAGCAGCTTTCGCCGGACAGGGCGGGACGAGCAGTACTTC. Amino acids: CASSFRRTGRDEQYF.

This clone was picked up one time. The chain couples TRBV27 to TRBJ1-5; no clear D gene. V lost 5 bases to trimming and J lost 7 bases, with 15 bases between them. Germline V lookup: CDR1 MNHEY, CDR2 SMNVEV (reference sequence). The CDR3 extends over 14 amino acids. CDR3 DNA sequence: TGTGCCAGCAGTCCCAGTATCGCAGGACAGCCCCAGCATTTT. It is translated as CASSPSIAGQPQHF.

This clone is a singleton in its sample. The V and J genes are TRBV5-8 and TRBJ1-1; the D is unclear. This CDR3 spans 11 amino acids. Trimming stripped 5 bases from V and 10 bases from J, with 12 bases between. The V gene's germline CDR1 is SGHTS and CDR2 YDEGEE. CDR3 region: CASSPRVRAFF. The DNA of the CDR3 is TGTGCCAGCAGTCCCCGGGTCAGAGCTTTCTTT.

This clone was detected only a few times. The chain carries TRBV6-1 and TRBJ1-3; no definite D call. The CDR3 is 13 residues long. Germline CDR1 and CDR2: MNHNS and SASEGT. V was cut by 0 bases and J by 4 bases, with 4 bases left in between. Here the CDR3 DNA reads TGTGCCAGCAGTGAAGCCCCAGGAAACACCATATATTTT. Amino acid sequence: CASSEAPGNTIYF.

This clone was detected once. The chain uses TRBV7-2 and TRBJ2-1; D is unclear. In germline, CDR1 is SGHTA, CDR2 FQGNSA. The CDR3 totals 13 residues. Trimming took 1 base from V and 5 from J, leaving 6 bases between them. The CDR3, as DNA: TGTGCCAGCAGCTTAGTCACAAACAATGAGCAGTTCTTC. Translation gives CASSLVTNNEQFF.

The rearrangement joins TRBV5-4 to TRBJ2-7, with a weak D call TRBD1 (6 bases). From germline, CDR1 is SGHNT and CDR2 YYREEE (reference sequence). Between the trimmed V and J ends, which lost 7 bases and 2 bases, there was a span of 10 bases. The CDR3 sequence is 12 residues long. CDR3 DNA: TGTGCCAGCGGACCAGGGGCCTACGAGCAGTACTTC. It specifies CASGPGAYEQYF.

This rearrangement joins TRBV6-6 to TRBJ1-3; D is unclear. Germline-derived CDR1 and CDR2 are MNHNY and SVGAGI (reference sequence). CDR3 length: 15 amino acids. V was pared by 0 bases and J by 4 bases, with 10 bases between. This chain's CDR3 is CASSYSAFGGNTIYF. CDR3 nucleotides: TGTGCCAGCAGTTACTCGGCCTTCGGGGGAAACACCATATATTTT.

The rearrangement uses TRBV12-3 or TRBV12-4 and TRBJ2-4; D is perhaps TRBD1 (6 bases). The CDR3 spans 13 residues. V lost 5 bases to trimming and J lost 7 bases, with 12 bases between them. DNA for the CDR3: TGTGCCAGCAGTCAGGGGCCCCGGAACATTCAGTACTTC. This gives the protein CASSQGPRNIQYF.

The CDR3 region has the DNA TGTGCCAGCAATCAGGGAGGCACTGAAGCTTTCTTT. This encodes CASNQGGTEAFF. The rearrangement uses TRBV12-3 or TRBV12-4 and TRBJ1-1; tentative D call: TRBD1 (5 bases). The V end was cut by 7 bases, the J end by 4 bases, with 10 bases between. This CDR3 is built from 12 residues.

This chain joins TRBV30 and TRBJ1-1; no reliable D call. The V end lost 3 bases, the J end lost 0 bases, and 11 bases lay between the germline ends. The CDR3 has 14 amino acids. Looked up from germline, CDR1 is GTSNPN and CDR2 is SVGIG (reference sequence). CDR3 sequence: CAWSGAPLNTEAFF. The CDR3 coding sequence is TGTGCCTGGAGCGGAGCACCCTTGAACACTGAAGCTTTCTTT.

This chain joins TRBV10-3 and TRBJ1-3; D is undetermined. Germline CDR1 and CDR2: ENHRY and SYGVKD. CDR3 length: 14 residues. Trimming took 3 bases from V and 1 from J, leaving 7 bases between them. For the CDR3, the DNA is TGTGCCATCAGTGAAGCTGGTTCTGGAAACACCATATATTTT. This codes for CAISEAGSGNTIYF.

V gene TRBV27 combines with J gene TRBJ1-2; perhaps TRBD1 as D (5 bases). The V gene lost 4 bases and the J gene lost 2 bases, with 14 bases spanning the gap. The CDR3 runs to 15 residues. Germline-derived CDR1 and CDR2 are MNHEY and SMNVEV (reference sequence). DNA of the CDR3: TGTGCCAGCAGTTCCTGGGGGAGGGGAAACTATGGCTACACCTTC. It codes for CASSSWGRGNYGYTF.

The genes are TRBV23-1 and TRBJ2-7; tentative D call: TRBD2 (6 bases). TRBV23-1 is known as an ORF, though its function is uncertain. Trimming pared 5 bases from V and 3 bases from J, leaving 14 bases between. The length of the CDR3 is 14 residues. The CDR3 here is CASSAQGLGYEQYF. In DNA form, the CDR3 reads TGCGCCAGCAGTGCTCAGGGACTTGGCTACGAGCAGTACTTC.

The CDR3 DNA reads as TGTGCCAGCAGTCTGCCAGGGGGCTTGGAGACCCAGTACTTC. Translated, it gives CASSLPGGLETQYF. The chain joins TRBV28 to TRBJ2-5; 8 bases match TRBD1. Germline lookup yields CDR1 MDHEN and CDR2 SYDVKM. The CDR3 spans 14 residues. V shed 5 bases and J 5 bases; nucleotides not matched to a gene: 7.

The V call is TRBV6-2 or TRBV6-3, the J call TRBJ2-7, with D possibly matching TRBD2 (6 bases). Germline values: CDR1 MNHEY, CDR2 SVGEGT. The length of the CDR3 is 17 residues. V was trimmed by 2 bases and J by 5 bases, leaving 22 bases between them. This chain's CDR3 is CASSYPLPGSPVNEQYF. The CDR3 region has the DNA TGTGCCAGCAGTTACCCCTTACCCGGGAGTCCGGTGAACGAGCAGTACTTC.

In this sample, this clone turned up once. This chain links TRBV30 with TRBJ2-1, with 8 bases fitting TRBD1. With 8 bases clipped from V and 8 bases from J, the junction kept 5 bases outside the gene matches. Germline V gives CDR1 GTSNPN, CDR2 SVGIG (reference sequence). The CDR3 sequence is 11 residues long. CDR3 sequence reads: CAGTGGHEQFF. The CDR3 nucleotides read TGTGCCGGAACAGGGGGTCATGAGCAGTTCTTC.